These 28 T cell receptor beta chains were all obtained from the same sample, sequenced in a study of shared clonotypes between healthy human individuals. Using immunoSEQ multiplex PCR, the repertoire was profiled, and TCRdb retains in-frame clones only, with some absent. This sample has around 2,000,000 clones, with 85% to 95% found just once. The specimen sequenced was naive CD4+ T cells sorted from blood. The subset is: CD45RA+ positively selected. These receptor sequences come from a man younger than 35 in good health.

In nucleotides, the CDR3 is TGTGCCAGTAGTATAGTCCCTAGCGGGGGGGCAAGAGATACGCAGTATTTT. Protein sequence: CASSIVPSGGARDTQYF. This chain connects TRBV19 to TRBJ2-3; 12 bases match TRBD2. J was trimmed by 5 bases and V by 1 base; bases with no gene match: 7. Germline values: CDR1 LNHDA, CDR2 SQIVND (reference sequence). The CDR3 extends over 17 amino acids.

This clone was counted a single time. The rearrangement uses TRBV11-2 and TRBJ2-3; D is unclear. Germline V gene lookup returns CDR1 SGHAT and CDR2 FQNNGV. V was trimmed by 7 bases and J by 0 bases, leaving 14 bases between them. This CDR3 has 15 amino acids. The CDR3 protein is CASTLDGPSTDTQYF. The DNA for the CDR3 is TGTGCCAGCACCTTGGACGGTCCTAGCACAGATACGCAGTATTTT.

This chain links TRBV30 with TRBJ2-5; 7 positions match TRBD2. This CDR3 spans 14 amino acids. CDR1 and CDR2 from the germline V gene are GTSNPN and SVGIG (reference sequence). Trimming at V came to 0 bases and at J to 4 bases, leaving 5 bases not matched to a gene. The CDR3 sequence: CAWSVGRVLETQYF. The CDR3 region has the DNA TGTGCCTGGAGTGTAGGGAGGGTGCTAGAGACCCAGTACTTC. Full variable domain (outside the CDR3, taken from reference TRBV30 and TRBJ2-5): SQTIHQWPATLVQPVGSPLSLECTVEGTSNPNLYWYRQAAGRGLQLLFYSVGIGQISSEVPQNLSASRPQDRQFILSSKKLLLSDSGFYLCAWSVGRVLETQYFGPGTRLLVL.

V and J are TRBV13 and TRBJ1-4; weak D call: TRBD1 (5 bases). V lost 4 bases, J lost 5 bases, and 14 bases lay in between. The germline V gene has CDR1 PRHDT and CDR2 FYEKMQ (reference sequence). The CDR3 sequence is 15 residues long. As DNA, the CDR3 is TGTGCCAGCAGCTCCCGGGACCTTCGGAATGAAAAACTGTTTTTT. It codes for CASSSRDLRNEKLFF. Variable domain in full (rest from reference TRBV13 and TRBJ1-4): AAGVIQSPRHLIKEKRETATLKCYPIPRHDTVYWYQQGPGQDPQFLISFYEKMQSDKGSIPDRFSAQQFSDYHSELNMSSLELGDSALYFCASSSRDLRNEKLFFGSGTQLSVL.

V usage is TRBV4-3 and J usage is TRBJ1-1; tentative D call: TRBD1 (5 bases). This CDR3 is built from 14 residues. Trimming cost V 1 base and J 11 bases, with 17 bases left between them. Germline V gives CDR1 LGHNA, CDR2 YSLEER. The CDR3 protein is CASSQVGVTGEAFF. In DNA, the CDR3 is TGCGCCAGCAGCCAAGTAGGGGTGACTGGCGAGGCTTTCTTT.

In regard to this clone: This sample includes further DNA sequences coding for the same CDR3. The chain couples TRBV9 to TRBJ2-3; 13 nucleotides match TRBD2. Germline assignment: CDR1 SGDLS and CDR2 YYNGEE. The junction had 1 base not matched to a gene; V was cut back by 0 bases and J by 0 bases. This CDR3 has 17 residues. CDR3 nucleotides: TGTGCCAGCAGCGTAGGACTAGCGGGAGGCAGCACAGATACGCAGTATTTT. This encodes CASSVGLAGGSTDTQYF.

The chain carries TRBV10-2 and TRBJ2-2, with D perhaps being TRBD1 or TRBD2 (5 bases each). The CDR3 is 15 amino acids. Between the trimmed V and J ends, which lost 4 bases and 1 base, there was a span of 10 bases. Germline CDR1 is WSHSY and CDR2 is SAAADI. CDR3 sequence: CASSAGRQNTGELFF. The CDR3 DNA reads as TGCGCCAGCAGTGCGGGGCGTCAGAACACCGGGGAGCTGTTTTTT.

Here the CDR3 reads CASSYLGDQPQHF. The DNA for the CDR3 is TGTGCCAGCAGTTACTTGGGGGATCAGCCCCAGCATTTT. The chain joins TRBV6-6 to TRBJ1-5; weak D call: TRBD1 (5 bases). CDR3 length: 13 amino acids. Germline V gives CDR1 MNHNY, CDR2 SVGAGI (reference sequence). Trimming pared 1 base from V and 5 bases from J, leaving 6 bases between.

V and J are TRBV7-9 and TRBJ2-3; D remains ambiguous. CDR3 length: 11 residues. V gave up 5 bases and J gave up 5 bases, with 5 bases separating them. Germline values: CDR1 SEHNR, CDR2 FQNEAQ (reference sequence). The CDR3, as DNA: TGTGCCAGCAGCACTCTAGATACGCAGTATTTT. Amino acid sequence: CASSTLDTQYF.

V is TRBV15 and J is TRBJ2-3; 10 bases fit TRBD2. V gave up 3 bases and J gave up 2 bases; unmatched junction bases: 2. Germline CDR1 reads LNHNV; CDR2 reads YYDKDF (reference sequence). This CDR3 contains 15 residues. In DNA, the CDR3 is TGTGCCACCAGCAGGCTAGCGGGGGCCACAGATACGCAGTATTTT. Its protein product is CATSRLAGATDTQYF.

The chain joins TRBV28 to TRBJ2-7; D is possibly TRBD1 or TRBD2 (5 bases each). Germline V gene lookup returns CDR1 MDHEN and CDR2 SYDVKM. The CDR3 totals 12 residues. V was shortened by 2 bases and J by 6 bases, with 8 bases between the two germline ends. Here the CDR3 reads CASSLLGVEQYF. CDR3 coding DNA: TGTGCCAGCAGTTTACTGGGGGTCGAGCAGTACTTC.

The chain has TRBV7-9 and TRBJ2-7, with D perhaps TRBD2 (7 bases). Between the trimmed V and J ends, which lost 8 bases and 3 bases, there was a span of 20 bases. The CDR3 has 15 residues. In germline, CDR1 is SEHNR, CDR2 FQNEAQ (reference sequence). CDR3 residues: CASPPPGEGVYEQYF. DNA of the CDR3: TGTGCCAGCCCACCGCCCGGGGAGGGGGTCTACGAGCAGTACTTC.

This rearrangement joins TRBV28 to TRBJ2-7; TRBD1 matches at 7 bases. The CDR3 has 14 amino acids. Germline V gene lookup returns CDR1 MDHEN and CDR2 SYDVKM. V was pared by 7 bases and J by 2 bases, with 8 bases of the junction left unmatched. The CDR3 coding sequence is TGTGCCAGCACTCCCGGGACAGTAACCTACGAGCAGTACTTC. Translation gives CASTPGTVTYEQYF.

This clone was observed once. The chain employs TRBV10-3 and TRBJ1-1; D uncertain. Germline V gene sequence: CDR1 ENHRY, CDR2 SYGVKD. V was cut by 0 bases and J by 0 bases, with 8 bases left in between. The CDR3 loop spans 15 amino acids. The CDR3 loop reads CAISESAVLNTEAFF. The CDR3 nucleotides are TGTGCCATCAGTGAGTCGGCCGTCCTGAACACTGAAGCTTTCTTT.

In this sample, this clone turned up once. The chain employs TRBV7-9 and TRBJ2-3, with a tentative D call TRBD2 (6 bases). Germline CDR1 and CDR2: SEHNR and FQNEAQ (reference sequence). V shed 3 bases and J shed 3 bases, with 13 bases lying between them. The CDR3 loop spans 15 amino acids. The CDR3 here is CASSLLAPGTDTQYF. The CDR3 DNA reads as TGTGCCAGCAGCTTGCTAGCGCCCGGGACAGATACGCAGTATTTT.

V gene TRBV7-2 combines with J gene TRBJ2-7; 9 positions match TRBD1. Germline lookup yields CDR1 SGHTA and CDR2 FQGNSA. Germline trimming cut 5 bases from V and 4 bases from J; bases unmatched to any gene: 18. The CDR3 contains 18 residues. CDR3 amino acids: CASSLAGTGGSSWYEQYF. The CDR3 region has the DNA TGTGCCAGCAGCCTCGCCGGCACAGGGGGCTCGTCTTGGTACGAGCAGTACTTC.

The gene calls are TRBV7-3 and TRBJ2-2; TRBD1 matches 7 bases. The germline CDR1 and CDR2 sequences are SGHTA and FQGTGA. The CDR3 is 13 residues long. Germline trimming cut 5 bases from V and 7 bases from J; bases unmatched to any gene: 4. The CDR3 bases are TGTGCCAGCAGCCTGACAGGGTTCGGGGAGCTGTTTTTT. Translating gives CASSLTGFGELFF. Together with reference TRBV7-3 and TRBJ2-2, the CDR3 gives the full variable domain: GAGVSQTPSNKVTEKGKYVELRCDPISGHTALYWYRQSLGQGPEFLIYFQGTGAADDSGLPNDRFFAVRPEGSVSTLKIQRTERGDSAVYLCASSLTGFGELFFGEGSRLTVL.

The J gene is TRBJ1-2, the V gene TRBV5-1, with D tentatively TRBD1 (5 bases). The V gene lost 5 bases and the J gene lost 4 bases, with 12 bases spanning the gap. Germline assignment: CDR1 SGHRS and CDR2 YFSETQ. This CDR3 contains 13 residues. The CDR3 here is CASSPQGIYGYTF. Here the CDR3 DNA reads TGCGCCAGCAGTCCGCAGGGTATCTATGGCTACACCTTC.

The genes are TRBV25-1 and TRBJ2-7, with 12 bases aligning to TRBD1. J was trimmed by 9 bases and V by 7 bases; bases with no gene match: 7. The CDR3 totals 13 residues. Germline V gene lookup returns CDR1 MGHDK and CDR2 SYGVNS. The CDR3 loop reads CASNTGTGGLQYF. CDR3 nucleotide sequence: TGTGCCAGCAACACCGGGACAGGGGGCTTGCAGTACTTC.

The chain carries TRBV19 and TRBJ1-5; D not certain. Per germline, CDR1 LNHDA and CDR2 SQIVND (reference sequence). Trimming pared 3 bases from V and 2 bases from J, leaving 8 bases between. This CDR3 region has 14 residues. CDR3 region: CASSMEGRNQPQHF. For the CDR3, the DNA is TGTGCCAGTAGTATGGAGGGCCGCAATCAGCCCCAGCATTTT.

This chain connects TRBV7-2 to TRBJ2-1; D unclear. Deletions cut 6 bases from V and 10 bases from J, with 10 bases between. CDR1 SGHTA and CDR2 FQGNSA come from the germline V gene. The CDR3 is 11 amino acids. The chain's CDR3 is CASSSPQEQFF. CDR3 nucleotides: TGTGCCAGCAGTTCCCCTCAAGAGCAGTTCTTC.

With respect to this clone: In the same sample, other DNA sequences code for this CDR3. The chain carries TRBV5-1 and TRBJ2-3; 7 bases agree with TRBD2. The CDR3 is 16 amino acids. Germline V CDR1 and CDR2: SGHRS, YFSETQ. The ends lost 4 bases at V and 1 base at J; junction bases unmatched: 9. The CDR3 sequence is CASSARPSGGTDTQYF. The CDR3, as DNA: TGCGCCAGCAGCGCCCGTCCCAGCGGGGGCACAGATACGCAGTATTTT.

This chain uses TRBV7-2 with TRBJ1-1; the D is unclear. The CDR3 spans 13 residues. V was pared by 5 bases and J by 5 bases, with 12 bases between. Germline loops: CDR1 SGHTA, CDR2 FQGNSA. The CDR3 loop is CASSPPTRTEAFF. CDR3 coding DNA: TGTGCCAGCAGCCCGCCCACTAGGACTGAAGCTTTCTTT.

This rearrangement joins TRBV5-4 to TRBJ2-1; 12 bases fit TRBD2. The germline V gene encodes CDR1 SGHNT and CDR2 YYREEE (reference sequence). This CDR3 has 18 amino acids. Trimming cost V 4 bases and J 3 bases; bases outside gene matches: 11. The CDR3 reads CASSPGTSGRRHYNEQFF. The CDR3 nucleotides are TGTGCCAGCAGCCCCGGGACTAGCGGGCGGCGACACTACAATGAGCAGTTCTTC.

The V call is TRBV5-6, the J call TRBJ1-1, with D unclear. The V gene lost 1 base and the J gene lost 6 bases, with 16 bases spanning the gap. CDR3 length: 15 residues. CDR1 is SGHDT and CDR2 is YYEEEE in the germline V gene. The CDR3 nucleotides are TGTGCCAGCAGCTTGAATGTCGGGCGTGGAGCTGAAGCTTTCTTT. Translated: CASSLNVGRGAEAFF.

The CDR3 sequence is CASSHFLGSQGDTQYF. In DNA form, the CDR3 reads TGTGCCAGCAGCCATTTCTTGGGCTCACAGGGGGATACGCAGTATTTT. The gene calls are TRBV5-6 and TRBJ2-3; TRBD1 aligns across 7 bases. V lost 4 bases, J lost 6 bases, and 14 bases stayed unmatched. The CDR3 is made up of 16 amino acids. Germline lookup yields CDR1 SGHDT and CDR2 YYEEEE.

The rearrangement uses TRBV14 and TRBJ1-6; no definite D call. This CDR3 region has 16 residues. With 2 bases removed from V and 6 bases from J, the gap between germline ends came to 14 bases. CDR1 and CDR2 from the germline V gene are SGHDN and FVKESK. The chain's CDR3 is CASSQRSPASNSPLHF. The CDR3 bases are TGTGCCAGCAGCCAACGGTCACCGGCTTCTAATTCACCCCTCCACTTT. Drawing the rest from reference TRBV14 and TRBJ1-6, the complete variable domain is EAGVTQFPSHSVIEKGQTVTLRCDPISGHDNLYWYRRVMGKEIKFLLHFVKESKQDESGMPNNRFLAERTGGTYSTLKVQPAELEDSGVYFCASSQRSPASNSPLHFGNGTRLTVT.

This chain connects TRBV6-5 to TRBJ2-7, with D perhaps matching TRBD2 (6 bases). The V end lost 0 bases, the J end lost 2 bases, and 8 bases lay between the germline ends. The CDR3 is 14 residues long. Germline lookup yields CDR1 MNHEY and CDR2 SVGAGI. DNA for the CDR3: TGTGCCAGCAGTTACTCGGAGGGCACCTACGAGCAGTACTTC. It yields the protein CASSYSEGTYEQYF.